One sample yielded the 16 T cell receptor beta chains listed below, sequenced in a study of early T cells in non-severe SARS-CoV-2 infection. TCRdb processed the 5' RACE reads anew with MiXCR; each CDR3 protein has one entry. The sample consists of roughly 86,000 distinct CDR3 sequences, about 15% of them appearing once. The sequenced sample was whole blood. Every receptor here comes from an adult who was a healthcare worker with PCR-confirmed SARS-CoV-2 infection or an uninfected control (not recorded which).

This clonotype was seen only a few times. This sequence joins TRBV3-1 and TRBJ2-4; D unclear. V shed 1 base and J shed 10 bases, with 11 bases lying between them. This CDR3 region has 13 residues. The germline gives CDR1 LGHDT, CDR2 YNNKEL (reference sequence). CDR3 region: CASSQVDRQIQYF. CDR3 DNA sequence: TGTGCCAGCAGCCAAGTCGATCGGCAAATTCAGTACTTC. Full variable domain (remainder filled in from reference TRBV3-1 and TRBJ2-4): DTAVSQTPKYLVTQMGNDKSIKCEQNLGHDTMYWYKQDSKKFLKIMFSYNNKELIINETVPNRFSPKSPDKAHLNLHINSLELGDSAVYFCASSQVDRQIQYFGAGTRLSVL.

This clonotype was observed many times. This rearrangement joins TRBV7-9 to TRBJ1-3; 9 positions agree with TRBD1. The CDR3 loop spans 17 amino acids. In germline, CDR1 is SEHNR, CDR2 FQNEAQ (reference sequence). V gave up 4 bases and J gave up 0 bases; unmatched junction bases: 7. CDR3 sequence (DNA): TGTGCCAGCAGCTCTCGGACAGGGGATTCCTCTGGAAACACCATATATTTT. It encodes CASSSRTGDSSGNTIYF. Full variable domain (rest looked up from reference TRBV7-9 and TRBJ1-3): DTGVSQNPRHKITKRGQNVTFRCDPISEHNRLYWYRQTLGQGPEFLTYFQNEAQLEKSRLLSDRFSAERPKGSFSTLEIQRTEQGDSAMYLCASSSRTGDSSGNTIYFGEGSWLTVV.

This clonotype was counted ten times or more. The rearrangement joins TRBV6-2 or TRBV6-3 to TRBJ1-4; 7 bases are a match to TRBD1. J lost 4 bases, V lost 4 bases, and 9 bases had no gene match. The CDR3 has 16 amino acids. The germline CDR1 and CDR2 sequences are MNHEY and SVGEGT. CDR3 in amino acids: CASSWRRQGHNEKLFF. In DNA, the CDR3 is TGTGCCAGCAGTTGGAGACGACAGGGACATAATGAAAAACTGTTTTTT.

The rearrangement joins TRBV6-5 to TRBJ2-1; possible D gene TRBD1, 6 bases. The CDR3 is made up of 13 amino acids. The V gene lost 4 bases and the J gene lost 8 bases, with 12 bases spanning the gap. Looked up from germline, CDR1 is MNHEY and CDR2 is SVGAGI. The CDR3 coding sequence is TGTGCCAGCAGTTTACTACAGGGAGATGAGCAGTTCTTC. This encodes CASSLLQGDEQFF.

This clonotype has a count of ten or more. The chain joins TRBV7-3 to TRBJ2-1; 7 bases map to TRBD2. V was clipped by 5 bases and J by 5 bases; unmatched bases: 3. Germline V gives CDR1 SGHTA, CDR2 FQGTGA. The CDR3 has 13 residues. The DNA of the CDR3 is TGTGCCAGCAGCCGTGGGACTAACAATGAGCAGTTCTTC. As protein: CASSRGTNNEQFF. The complete variable domain, with remaining parts taken from reference TRBV7-3 and TRBJ2-1, reads GAGVSQTPSNKVTEKGKYVELRCDPISGHTALYWYRQSLGQGPEFLIYFQGTGAADDSGLPNDRFFAVRPEGSVSTLKIQRTERGDSAVYLCASSRGTNNEQFFGPGTRLTVL.

The CDR3 DNA follows: TGTGCCTGGAGTGTGCGGGTTCGTAATACGCAGTATTTT. This sequence encodes CAWSVRVRNTQYF. The chain recombines TRBV30 with TRBJ2-3; D might be TRBD2 (5 bases). Germline V gene data show CDR1 as GTSNPN and CDR2 as SVGIG (reference sequence). The V gene lost 0 bases and the J gene lost 7 bases, with 11 bases spanning the gap. The CDR3 has 13 residues.

V is TRBV2 and J is TRBJ2-5; tentative D call: TRBD1 (5 bases). The ends were cut back, 7 bases at V and 4 bases at J, with 7 bases in the middle. CDR3 length: 11 amino acids. In germline, CDR1 is SNHLY, CDR2 FYNNEI. Written as DNA, the CDR3 is TGTGCCAGCACGGACACAGAGACCCAGTACTTC. It is translated as CASTDTETQYF.

The V gene is TRBV10-3, the J gene TRBJ2-3, with TRBD1 matching over 7 bases. There are 13 residues in the CDR3. The germline CDR1 and CDR2 sequences are ENHRY and SYGVKD. Losses at the gene ends were 11 bases for V and 3 bases for J; bases not matched to a gene: 8. CDR3 DNA: TGTGCCTCAAGGAGACAGGGAACAGATACGCAGTATTTT. It encodes CASRRQGTDTQYF.

The rearrangement uses TRBV5-4 and TRBJ2-5, with a tentative D call TRBD2 (6 bases). The V end was cut by 1 base, the J end by 3 bases, with 16 bases between. This CDR3 spans 16 amino acids. Germline V lookup: CDR1 SGHNT, CDR2 YYREEE (reference sequence). The CDR3, as DNA: TGTGCCAGCAGCTTGTCCGGCGGGGCCCCCAAAGAGACCCAGTACTTC. Protein: CASSLSGGAPKETQYF.

V is TRBV3-1 and J is TRBJ2-3; 8 positions agree with TRBD1. This CDR3 contains 16 residues. Germline V gene lookup returns CDR1 LGHDT and CDR2 YNNKEL (reference sequence). Losses at the gene ends were 1 base for V and 4 bases for J; bases not matched to a gene: 7. The CDR3 DNA reads TGTGCCAGCAGCCAAGTTCAGGGGGCGTTCGCAGATACGCAGTATTTT. Amino acids: CASSQVQGAFADTQYF.

This clonotype was seen a few times. The chain is built from TRBV29-1 and TRBJ2-5, with a tentative D call TRBD2 (5 bases). V shed 4 bases and J shed 7 bases, with 22 bases lying between them. The germline gives CDR1 SQVTM, CDR2 ANQGSEA. The CDR3 covers 15 residues. CDR3 coding DNA: TGCAGCGTTGGTTCCTTGGGCGGACGAGAGGGGACCCAGTACTTC. Translated: CSVGSLGGREGTQYF.

This clonotype was seen a single time. The chain links TRBV29-1 to TRBJ2-7; D perhaps matches TRBD2 (5 bases). V was trimmed by 2 bases and J by 4 bases, leaving 9 bases between them. The CDR3 runs to 12 residues. From germline, CDR1 is SQVTM and CDR2 ANQGSEA. The CDR3 here is CSVELRVYEQYV. The CDR3 DNA is TGCAGCGTTGAACTGAGGGTGTACGAGCAGTACGTC.

V and J are TRBV29-1 and TRBJ1-4, with 8 bases matching TRBD1. V shed 4 bases and J 2 bases; nucleotides not matched to a gene: 0. Germline V CDR1 and CDR2: SQVTM, ANQGSEA. The CDR3 runs to 13 residues. The CDR3 DNA sequence: TGCAGCGTTGGACAGGGGACTAATGAAAAACTGTTTTTT. Amino acids: CSVGQGTNEKLFF.

This clonotype appeared many times. The V call is TRBV11-2, the J call TRBJ2-1; D is ambiguous. Trimming stripped 1 base from V and 10 bases from J, with 5 bases between. Germline-derived CDR1 and CDR2 are SGHAT and FQNNGV. The CDR3 has 11 amino acids. The DNA of the CDR3 is TGTGCCAGCAGCTTAGCGGCCGAGCAGTTCTTC. It translates to CASSLAAEQFF.

J is TRBJ2-1 and V is TRBV5-1, with 8 bases fitting TRBD1. Germline assignment: CDR1 SGHRS and CDR2 YFSETQ. The CDR3 has 16 amino acids. V lost 4 bases to trimming and J lost 9 bases; unmatched junction nucleotides: 15. CDR3: CASSTDLSLTGGEQFF. The CDR3 region has the DNA TGCGCCAGCAGCACCGACTTAAGCCTCACAGGGGGTGAGCAGTTCTTC. Combining the CDR3 with reference TRBV5-1 and TRBJ2-1 gives the whole variable domain KAGVTQTPRYLIKTRGQQVTLSCSPISGHRSVSWYQQTPGQGLQFLFEYFSETQRNKGNFPGRFSGRQFSNSRSEMNVSTLELGDSALYLCASSTDLSLTGGEQFFGPGTRLTVL.

This rearrangement joins TRBV11-2 to TRBJ2-5, with D possibly TRBD2 on 6 matching bases. Trimming took 4 bases from V and 7 from J, leaving 13 bases between them. Germline assignment: CDR1 SGHAT and CDR2 FQNNGV. The CDR3 covers 13 residues. CDR3 DNA sequence: TGTGCCAGCAGCTCCCATGGGAGGTGGACCCAGTACTTC. It encodes CASSSHGRWTQYF.